This T cell receptor (beta chain) derives from a study of immune characterization of retroperitoneal liposarcoma (dated by TCRdb to between 2019 and 2020). To note about this clonotype: The clone's antigen remains unknown. There are no base qualities to consult, and no much larger clone falls within one base.

Preparation of the library involved PCR. For sequencing, a NextSeq 500 was employed. TCRdb passed the public sequencing reads through fastp at Q25 and MiXCR, retaining productive beta sequences. Rows with one shared CDR3 protein collapse into an entry with the most common genes and DNA. The sample table records some 10,000 distinct CDR3 sequences; roughly a third of these occur just once. The top ten constitute 20% to 25% of the sample. The sample taken for sequencing was tumor tissue. This receptor was identified in a male donor with retroperitoneal liposarcoma.

For the CDR3, the sequence is CASSSPGLAGYNEQFF. The sequenced DNA: TGTGCCAGCAGCTCTCCGGGACTAGCGGGGTACAATGAGCAGTTCTTC. The V gene is TRBV7-2 and the J gene is TRBJ2-5, and TRBD2 aligns with 13 junction nucleotides. TRBJ2-1 explains the end of the DNA better; the J call may be wrong. The CDR3 runs 16 amino acids, cysteine and phenylalanine included. Only the CDR3 part of the read is kept: 48 bases, read in frame from the first base. CDR1 SGHTA and CDR2 FQGNSA were looked up in the germline V gene.